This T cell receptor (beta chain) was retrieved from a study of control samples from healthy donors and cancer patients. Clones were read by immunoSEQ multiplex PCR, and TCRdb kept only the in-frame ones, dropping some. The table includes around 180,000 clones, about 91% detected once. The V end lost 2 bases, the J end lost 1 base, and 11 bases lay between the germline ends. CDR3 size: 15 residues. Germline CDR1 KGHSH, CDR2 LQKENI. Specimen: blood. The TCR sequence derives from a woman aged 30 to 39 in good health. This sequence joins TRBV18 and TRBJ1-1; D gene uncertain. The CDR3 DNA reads TGTGCCAGCTCACCAGTGGCACAGACGAACACTGAAGCTTTCTTT. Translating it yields CASSPVAQTNTEAFF.